The clone carrying this T cell receptor beta chain was seen more than once but under ten times. The CDR3 runs 17 residues. This specimen comes from a study of siplizumab effects on memory and regulatory T cells. The table came from immunoSEQ multiplex PCR; TCRdb's copy has only in-frame clones and leaves some out. Of thousands of clones in the sample, around 72% were seen once. The chain carries TRBV21-1 and TRBJ1-2; the table's D call TRBD1 went unverified against the DNA. TRBV21-1 corresponds to a pseudogene. The receptor's source is a human donor in good health. Sequenced: effector memory CD8+ T cells sorted from blood. Indicated subset: unstimulated CD8+ effector memory T cells. The CDR3 is CASPLASGTGGMVGYTF. The CDR3 DNA reads as TGTGCCAGCCCCCTAGCCTCGGGGACAGGGGGCATGGTTGGCTACACCTTC.